This is a list of T cell receptor beta chains from one sample in a study of T cells after yellow fever vaccination. Each CDR3 protein is one row after TCRdb ran MiXCR on the 5' RACE reads. The data show hundreds of thousands of distinct CDR3 sequences, with approximately 13% seen just once and about 15% held by the top ten. The starting material was PBMCs, obtained on the day of the yellow fever booster vaccination. The receptors stem from a young man who received the YFV17D yellow fever vaccine. Both conserved end residues are part of each CDR3. The order of the fields is D gene, clone size, V gene, J gene, CDR3 protein, CDR3 DNA. The D gene is left open where the match is weak. Size values are once, few and many counts, or a class for expanded clones, and some rows have none.

D gene: .; clone size: many; V gene: TRBV29-1; J gene: TRBJ2-5; CDR3 protein: CSVSVRSQETQYF; CDR3 DNA: TGCAGCGTTTCGGTCAGGAGCCAAGAGACCCAGTACTTC
D gene: TRBD2; clone size: few; V gene: TRBV6-1; J gene: TRBJ2-7; CDR3 protein: CASSTTSGSSYEQYF; CDR3 DNA: TGTGCCAGCAGTACGACTAGCGGGAGTTCCTACGAGCAGTACTTC
D gene: .; clone size: few; V gene: TRBV6-2/TRBV6-3; J gene: TRBJ1-5; CDR3 protein: CASSSAWMGTFNQPQHF; CDR3 DNA: TGTGCCAGCAGTTCCGCGTGGATGGGGACATTTAACCAGCCCCAGCATTTT
D gene: .; clone size: many; V gene: TRBV3-1; J gene: TRBJ1-1; CDR3 protein: CASSLKGLNTEAFF; CDR3 DNA: TGTGCCAGCAGCCTCAAGGGATTAAACACTGAAGCTTTCTTT
D gene: .; clone size: .; V gene: TRBV4-3; J gene: TRBJ2-3; CDR3 protein: CASGQDSPDTQYF; CDR3 DNA: TGCGCCAGCGGCCAAGACTCCCCCGATACGCAGTATTTT
D gene: .; clone size: many; V gene: TRBV12-3/TRBV12-4; J gene: TRBJ1-2; CDR3 protein: CASSPPGGNYGYTF; CDR3 DNA: TGTGCCAGCAGCCCCCCCGGAGGGAACTATGGCTACACCTTC
D gene: .; clone size: few; V gene: TRBV7-9; J gene: TRBJ2-7; CDR3 protein: CASRSGQRYEQYF; CDR3 DNA: TGTGCCAGCAGGTCAGGACAGCGCTACGAGCAGTACTTC
D gene: .; clone size: .; V gene: TRBV7-9; J gene: TRBJ1-4; CDR3 protein: CASSLTGSVLSEKLFF; CDR3 DNA: TGTGCCAGCAGCTTAACAGGGTCAGTACTGTCGGAAAAACTGTTTTTT
D gene: TRBD1; clone size: few; V gene: TRBV18; J gene: TRBJ1-1; CDR3 protein: CASSPSGQKNTEAFF; CDR3 DNA: TGTGCCAGCTCACCATCGGGACAGAAAAACACTGAAGCTTTCTTT
D gene: TRBD2; clone size: .; V gene: TRBV10-3; J gene: TRBJ2-7; CDR3 protein: CAISRLAGEGEQYF; CDR3 DNA: TGTGCCATCAGTCGACTAGCGGGAGAGGGCGAGCAGTACTTC
D gene: .; clone size: few; V gene: TRBV5-6; J gene: TRBJ1-1; CDR3 protein: CASSRGHTGGTEAFF; CDR3 DNA: TGTGCCAGCAGCAGGGGACATACTGGGGGCACTGAAGCTTTCTTT
D gene: TRBD2; clone size: .; V gene: TRBV30; J gene: TRBJ2-1; CDR3 protein: CAWSRGSGSSYNEQFF; CDR3 DNA: TGTGCCTGGAGTCGAGGTAGCGGGAGCTCCTACAATGAGCAGTTCTTC
D gene: TRBD2; clone size: .; V gene: TRBV10-2; J gene: TRBJ2-1; CDR3 protein: CASSEGLAGGFGQFF; CDR3 DNA: TGCGCCAGCAGTGAGGGACTAGCGGGAGGGTTTGGGCAGTTCTTC
D gene: .; clone size: few; V gene: TRBV27; J gene: TRBJ1-1; CDR3 protein: CASSYTGFTEAFF; CDR3 DNA: TGTGCCAGCAGTTACACAGGGTTCACTGAAGCTTTCTTT
D gene: .; clone size: .; V gene: TRBV30; J gene: TRBJ1-1; CDR3 protein: CAWRWGGIEAFF; CDR3 DNA: TGTGCCTGGCGATGGGGGGGTATTGAAGCTTTCTTT
D gene: .; clone size: few; V gene: TRBV3-1; J gene: TRBJ2-2; CDR3 protein: CASSSGATNTGELFF; CDR3 DNA: TGTGCCAGCAGTTCGGGGGCGACGAACACCGGGGAGCTGTTTTTT
D gene: .; clone size: few; V gene: TRBV2; J gene: TRBJ2-1; CDR3 protein: CASKSGWQFF; CDR3 DNA: TGTGCCAGCAAAAGTGGGTGGCAGTTCTTC
D gene: TRBD2; clone size: few; V gene: TRBV5-5; J gene: TRBJ2-2; CDR3 protein: CASSLGGLAGEVGELFF; CDR3 DNA: TGTGCCAGCAGCTTGGGGGGGCTAGCGGGAGAAGTCGGGGAGCTGTTTTTT
D gene: TRBD1; clone size: few; V gene: TRBV24-1; J gene: TRBJ2-3; CDR3 protein: CATSAEKGARGTDTQYF; CDR3 DNA: TGTGCCACCAGTGCCGAGAAGGGGGCGCGTGGCACAGATACGCAGTATTTT
D gene: .; clone size: .; V gene: TRBV7-9; J gene: TRBJ2-5; CDR3 protein: CASSLRGPSVWNPHF; CDR3 DNA: TGTGCCAGCAGCTTGCGTGGGCCTAGCGTATGGAACCCGCACTTC
D gene: TRBD2; clone size: .; V gene: TRBV7-9; J gene: TRBJ2-7; CDR3 protein: CASSRRGGFREFYEQYF; CDR3 DNA: TGTGCCAGCAGCCGACGGGGGGGCTTCAGGGAGTTCTACGAGCAGTACTTC
D gene: TRBD1; clone size: few; V gene: TRBV20-1; J gene: TRBJ1-2; CDR3 protein: CSATRQGSNYGYTF; CDR3 DNA: TGCAGTGCAACTCGACAGGGTAGTAACTATGGCTACACCTTC
D gene: .; clone size: .; V gene: TRBV27; J gene: TRBJ1-1; CDR3 protein: CASSFSPAAMNTEAFF; CDR3 DNA: TGTGCCAGCAGTTTTTCCCCAGCGGCCATGAACACTGAAGCTTTCTTT
D gene: TRBD2; clone size: few; V gene: TRBV19; J gene: TRBJ2-1; CDR3 protein: CASSIGLGTSVRNEQFF; CDR3 DNA: TGTGCCAGTAGTATAGGTCTCGGGACTAGCGTTCGCAATGAGCAGTTCTTC
D gene: .; clone size: many; V gene: TRBV10-3; J gene: TRBJ2-1; CDR3 protein: CAISESGGSGGPQFF; CDR3 DNA: TGTGCCATCAGTGAGTCGGGCGGGTCTGGTGGGCCGCAGTTCTTC
D gene: .; clone size: .; V gene: TRBV27; J gene: TRBJ1-1; CDR3 protein: CASSLSTDGNTEAFF; CDR3 DNA: TGTGCCAGCAGTTTATCGACAGACGGAAACACTGAAGCTTTCTTT
D gene: .; clone size: many; V gene: TRBV12-3/TRBV12-4; J gene: TRBJ1-2; CDR3 protein: CASSLSPGFIRGSLRFDGYTF; CDR3 DNA: TGTGCCAGCAGTTTAAGTCCCGGATTTATTAGGGGGTCGCTCCGCTTCGATGGCTACACCTTC
D gene: .; clone size: once; V gene: TRBV5-1; J gene: TRBJ1-1; CDR3 protein: CASQEALMNTEAFF; CDR3 DNA: TGCGCCAGCCAAGAGGCGCTTATGAACACTGAAGCTTTCTTT
D gene: .; clone size: few; V gene: TRBV7-2; J gene: TRBJ2-5; CDR3 protein: CASSDTRGMETQYF; CDR3 DNA: TGTGCCAGCAGCGACACTAGGGGGATGGAGACCCAGTACTTC
D gene: .; clone size: .; V gene: TRBV20-1; J gene: TRBJ2-5; CDR3 protein: CSASPSDQETQYF; CDR3 DNA: TGCAGTGCTAGTCCTAGCGACCAAGAGACCCAGTACTTC
D gene: .; clone size: few; V gene: TRBV18; J gene: TRBJ2-5; CDR3 protein: CASSPPAQQETQYF; CDR3 DNA: TGTGCCAGCTCACCCCCAGCTCAGCAAGAGACCCAGTACTTC
D gene: TRBD1; clone size: many; V gene: TRBV27; J gene: TRBJ1-1; CDR3 protein: CASSSGQGNTEAFF; CDR3 DNA: TGTGCCAGCAGTTCGGGACAGGGGAACACTGAAGCTTTCTTT
D gene: .; clone size: few; V gene: TRBV14; J gene: TRBJ2-7; CDR3 protein: CASSQVGQSNEQYF; CDR3 DNA: TGTGCCAGCAGCCAAGTTGGGCAGAGCAACGAGCAGTACTTC
D gene: .; clone size: .; V gene: TRBV30; J gene: TRBJ2-7; CDR3 protein: CAWSLGGLHEQYF; CDR3 DNA: TGTGCCTGGAGTCTCGGGGGGCTTCACGAGCAGTACTTC
D gene: TRBD1; clone size: few; V gene: TRBV20-1; J gene: TRBJ2-5; CDR3 protein: CSANQPQGATQETQYF; CDR3 DNA: TGCAGTGCCAACCAACCGCAGGGGGCTACCCAAGAGACCCAGTACTTC
D gene: .; clone size: .; V gene: TRBV5-6; J gene: TRBJ2-7; CDR3 protein: CASSLPDSSYEQYF; CDR3 DNA: TGTGCCAGCAGCCTGCCGGACAGTTCCTACGAGCAGTACTTC
D gene: TRBD1; clone size: many; V gene: TRBV15; J gene: TRBJ2-5; CDR3 protein: CATSRTGFAETQYF; CDR3 DNA: TGTGCCACCAGCAGGACAGGGTTTGCAGAGACCCAGTACTTC
D gene: .; clone size: .; V gene: TRBV7-2; J gene: TRBJ1-4; CDR3 protein: CASSLERGVNEKLFF; CDR3 DNA: TGTGCCAGCAGCTTAGAGCGGGGTGTTAATGAAAAACTGTTTTTT
D gene: .; clone size: .; V gene: TRBV6-2/TRBV6-3; J gene: TRBJ2-5; CDR3 protein: CASSYGLYGETQYF; CDR3 DNA: TGTGCCAGCAGTTACGGTCTTTATGGGGAGACCCAGTACTTC
D gene: .; clone size: few; V gene: TRBV20-1; J gene: TRBJ2-5; CDR3 protein: CSANRLPRETQYF; CDR3 DNA: TGCAGTGCTAACAGGCTACCGCGAGAGACCCAGTACTTC
D gene: .; clone size: few; V gene: TRBV20-1; J gene: TRBJ2-7; CDR3 protein: CSALFATYEQYF; CDR3 DNA: TGCAGTGCTCTTTTCGCCACCTACGAGCAGTACTTC
D gene: TRBD2; clone size: few; V gene: TRBV7-2; J gene: TRBJ2-7; CDR3 protein: CASSGSGRAQYEQYF; CDR3 DNA: TGTGCCAGCAGCGGCAGCGGGAGGGCCCAGTACGAGCAGTACTTC
D gene: .; clone size: .; V gene: TRBV7-7; J gene: TRBJ2-7; CDR3 protein: CASSLNVGGEQYF; CDR3 DNA: TGTGCCAGCAGCTTAAATGTGGGAGGCGAGCAGTACTTC
D gene: .; clone size: .; V gene: TRBV6-5; J gene: TRBJ1-2; CDR3 protein: CASRASGPGYTF; CDR3 DNA: TGTGCCAGCAGGGCGTCAGGGCCGGGCTACACCTTC